The subject of this entry is one T cell receptor beta chain. Clones were sequenced by immunoSEQ multiplex PCR, and TCRdb holds only the in-frame ones, with some missing. The sample lists 150,000 to 200,000 clones, less than 90% seen once, with about 6% in the top ten. V was trimmed by 7 bases and J by 2 bases, leaving 12 bases between them. The CDR3 contains 13 residues. Germline CDR1 SGHRS, CDR2 YFSETQ. These data are taken from a study of blood T cell repertoires in COVID-19. About the research overall: Italy, Spain and the United States were the sources of the convalescent and acute COVID-19 samples.

The receptor's source is a woman aged 40 to 50 with acute or convalescent COVID-19. The sequencing sample was made of peripheral blood. The chain links TRBV5-1 to TRBJ1-2; a possible D gene is TRBD1 (5 bases). CDR3 sequence reads: CASAQQVNYGYTF. CDR3 DNA sequence: TGCGCCAGCGCCCAACAGGTGAACTATGGCTACACCTTC.